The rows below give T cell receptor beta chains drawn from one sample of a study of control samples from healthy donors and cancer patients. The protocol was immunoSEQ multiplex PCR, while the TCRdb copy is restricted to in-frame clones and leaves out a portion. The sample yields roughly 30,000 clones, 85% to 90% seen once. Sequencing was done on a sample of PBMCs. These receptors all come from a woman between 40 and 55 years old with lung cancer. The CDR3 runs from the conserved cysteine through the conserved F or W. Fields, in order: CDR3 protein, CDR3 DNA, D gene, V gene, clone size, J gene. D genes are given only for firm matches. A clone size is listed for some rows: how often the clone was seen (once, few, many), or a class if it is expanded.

CDR3: CASSLFRGQGNGYTF
DNA: TGTGCCAGCAGCTTATTCAGGGGTCAAGGGAATGGCTACACCTTC
D: NA
V: TRBV11-2
size: NA
J: TRBJ1-2

CDR3: CATSDVPDRAEMGTQYF
DNA: TGTGCCACCAGTGATGTCCCCGACAGGGCGGAGATGGGGACCCAGTACTTC
D: TRBD1
V: TRBV24-1
size: NA
J: TRBJ2-5

CDR3: CASSTYLQGMETQYF
DNA: TGTGCCAGTAGTACCTATCTGCAGGGGATGGAGACCCAGTACTTC
D: NA
V: TRBV19
size: NA
J: TRBJ2-5

CDR3: CASSTDRAGNQPQHF
DNA: TGTGCCAGCAGCACTGACAGGGCGGGCAATCAGCCCCAGCATTTT
D: TRBD1
V: TRBV7-8
size: once
J: TRBJ1-5

CDR3: CASSLGDSYTDTQYF
DNA: TGTGCCAGCAGCTTAGGGGACAGTTACACAGATACGCAGTATTTT
D: TRBD1
V: TRBV7-2
size: NA
J: TRBJ2-3

CDR3: CASRGQGEETQYF
DNA: TGTGCCAGCAGGGGACAGGGCGAGGAGACCCAGTACTTC
D: TRBD1
V: TRBV11-3
size: few
J: TRBJ2-5

CDR3: CASSVRLQNTEAFF
DNA: TGTGCCAGCAGTGTACGACTCCAGAACACTGAAGCTTTCTTT
D: NA
V: TRBV2
size: NA
J: TRBJ1-1

CDR3: CASWKVPGGGGGTGGRASGNTIYF
DNA: TGTGCCTCCTGGAAGGTGCCGGGGGGCGGGGGAGGCACCGGGGGACGGGCCTCTGGAAACACCATATATTTT
D: NA
V: TRBV24-1
size: NA
J: TRBJ1-3

CDR3: CATSRGTRQETQYF
DNA: TGTGCCACCTCCCGAGGGACGCGCCAAGAGACCCAGTACTTC
D: NA
V: TRBV3-1/TRBV3-2
size: NA
J: TRBJ2-5

CDR3: CASSPTTGGEGAKNIQYF
DNA: TGTGCCAGCTCACCGACTACAGGGGGCGAAGGGGCCAAAAACATTCAGTACTTC
D: TRBD1
V: TRBV18
size: NA
J: TRBJ2-4

CDR3: CASSQGGQGIGNTIYF
DNA: TGTGCCAGCAGCCAGGGGGGACAGGGGATAGGAAACACCATATATTTT
D: TRBD1
V: TRBV7-8
size: NA
J: TRBJ1-3

CDR3: CASSIRGEGELFF
DNA: TGTGCCAGTAGTATCAGAGGGGAGGGGGAGCTGTTTTTT
D: NA
V: TRBV19
size: few
J: TRBJ2-2

CDR3: CASTSDSNQPQHF
DNA: TGTGCCAGTACCTCGGATAGCAATCAGCCCCAGCATTTT
D: NA
V: TRBV19
size: once
J: TRBJ1-5

CDR3: CASSPEARENTIYF
DNA: TGTGCCAGCAGCCCAGAGGCTAGGGAGAACACCATATATTTT
D: NA
V: TRBV21-1
size: NA
J: TRBJ1-3

CDR3: CASSLGLGANYGYTF
DNA: TGTGCCAGCAGCTTGGGCCTGGGGGCCAACTATGGCTACACCTTC
D: NA
V: TRBV5-4
size: NA
J: TRBJ1-2

CDR3: CATSDSTGLYTF
DNA: TGTGCCACCAGTGACTCGACAGGGCTCTACACCTTC
D: TRBD1
V: TRBV24-1
size: once
J: TRBJ1-2

CDR3: CASSVRTDSGNTIYF
DNA: TGTGCCAGCTCAGTTAGGACCGACTCTGGAAACACCATATATTTT
D: NA
V: TRBV18
size: NA
J: TRBJ1-3

CDR3: CASSASTDTQYF
DNA: TGTGCCAGCAGTGCAAGCACAGATACGCAGTATTTT
D: NA
V: TRBV28
size: NA
J: TRBJ2-3

CDR3: CASSFAVVHSYNEQFF
DNA: TGTGCCAGCAGTTTCGCAGTTGTACATTCCTACAATGAGCAGTTCTTC
D: NA
V: TRBV27
size: NA
J: TRBJ2-1

CDR3: CASSLPGGFTEAFF
DNA: TGTGCCAGCAGCTTGCCAGGGGGCTTTACTGAAGCTTTCTTT
D: TRBD1
V: TRBV11-2
size: NA
J: TRBJ1-1

CDR3: CASSVSTTLSQETQYF
DNA: TGTGCCAGCAGTGTATCCACGACACTCTCCCAAGAGACCCAGTACTTC
D: NA
V: TRBV6-1
size: NA
J: TRBJ2-5

CDR3: CATSRAGQGRLGPQHF
DNA: TGTGCCACCAGCAGAGCAGGCCAGGGCCGTTTAGGGCCCCAGCATTTT
D: NA
V: TRBV15
size: NA
J: TRBJ1-5

CDR3: CASSQVNSAYGYTF
DNA: TGTGCCAGCAGCCAAGTGAACAGTGCCTATGGCTACACCTTC
D: NA
V: TRBV3-1/TRBV3-2
size: NA
J: TRBJ1-2

CDR3: CAWKGNTEAFF
DNA: TGTGCCTGGAAGGGGAACACTGAAGCTTTCTTT
D: NA
V: TRBV30
size: NA
J: TRBJ1-1

CDR3: CATDTTGGQSPLHF
DNA: TGTGCGACGGATACTACAGGGGGCCAGTCACCCCTCCACTTT
D: TRBD1
V: TRBV30
size: NA
J: TRBJ1-6

CDR3: CASSLLDSGDEQYF
DNA: TGTGCCAGCAGCTTGCTTGACAGCGGGGACGAGCAGTACTTC
D: TRBD2
V: TRBV5-5
size: NA
J: TRBJ2-7

CDR3: CASSSKGDTGYTF
DNA: TGTGCCAGCAGCTCCAAGGGGGACACTGGCTACACCTTC
D: NA
V: TRBV7-3
size: NA
J: TRBJ1-2

CDR3: CASSRGISGNTIYF
DNA: TGTGCCAGCAGTCGGGGCATCTCTGGAAACACCATATATTTT
D: NA
V: TRBV6-5
size: few
J: TRBJ1-3

CDR3: CASSQERRTGQETQYF
DNA: TGCGCCAGCAGCCAAGAAAGGCGGACGGGTCAAGAGACCCAGTACTTC
D: NA
V: TRBV4-3
size: few
J: TRBJ2-5

CDR3: CASSSAGTIGGELFF
DNA: TGTGCCAGCAGCTCCGCCGGGACTATCGGCGGGGAGCTGTTTTTT
D: TRBD2
V: TRBV11-3
size: NA
J: TRBJ2-2

CDR3: CASSLITVANTGELFF
DNA: TGCGCCAGCAGCTTGATCACAGTCGCGAACACCGGGGAGCTGTTTTTT
D: NA
V: TRBV5-1
size: NA
J: TRBJ2-2

CDR3: CSASKGGVSETQYF
DNA: TGCAGTGCTAGTAAGGGGGGAGTCTCGGAGACCCAGTACTTC
D: NA
V: TRBV20-1
size: NA
J: TRBJ2-5

CDR3: CASSSLPRAPQYF
DNA: TGTGCCAGCAGCTCCCTGCCCAGGGCGCCCCAGTACTTC
D: NA
V: TRBV7-2
size: NA
J: TRBJ2-5

CDR3: CASSQDQGVPRPQETQYF
DNA: TGTGCCAGCAGCCAAGATCAGGGAGTACCGAGGCCTCAAGAGACCCAGTACTTC
D: NA
V: TRBV3-1/TRBV3-2
size: NA
J: TRBJ2-5

CDR3: CASSLTGQRSYEQYF
DNA: TGTGCCAGCAGCTTGACGGGACAGAGATCCTACGAGCAGTACTTC
D: TRBD1
V: TRBV5-5
size: NA
J: TRBJ2-7

CDR3: CASSVTGTGDGYTF
DNA: TGTGCCAGTAGTGTCACCGGGACAGGGGATGGCTACACCTTC
D: TRBD1
V: TRBV19
size: NA
J: TRBJ1-2

CDR3: CASSASGANNSPLHF
DNA: TGTGCCAGCAGTGCCTCGGGGGCCAATAATTCACCCCTCCACTTT
D: NA
V: TRBV27
size: few
J: TRBJ1-6

CDR3: CASSPGSGGLMNEQFF
DNA: TGTGCCAGCAGTCCCGGGAGCGGGGGCTTAATGAATGAGCAGTTCTTC
D: TRBD2
V: TRBV25-1
size: NA
J: TRBJ2-1

CDR3: CASSPRGGGTSYNEQFF
DNA: TGTGCCAGCAGTCCCAGGGGCGGGGGGACCTCCTACAATGAGCAGTTCTTC
D: TRBD2
V: TRBV27
size: NA
J: TRBJ2-1

CDR3: CASSPQGEYNEQFF
DNA: TGTGCCAGCAGTCCCCAGGGGGAATACAATGAGCAGTTCTTC
D: TRBD1
V: TRBV6-4
size: NA
J: TRBJ2-1

CDR3: CASSLEAGEQYF
DNA: TGTGCCAGCAGCTTGGAGGCGGGCGAGCAGTACTTC
D: NA
V: TRBV5-5
size: NA
J: TRBJ2-7

CDR3: CASSVRERSYNEQFF
DNA: TGTGCCAGCAGCGTCAGGGAGAGGTCCTACAATGAGCAGTTCTTC
D: NA
V: TRBV9
size: NA
J: TRBJ2-1

CDR3: CASSFLQGNTEAFF
DNA: TGTGCCAGCAGTTTCCTACAGGGGAACACTGAAGCTTTCTTT
D: NA
V: TRBV28
size: NA
J: TRBJ1-1

CDR3: CASSFGGPLEKLFF
DNA: TGTGCCAGCAGTTTCGGGGGGCCATTGGAAAAACTGTTTTTT
D: NA
V: TRBV28
size: NA
J: TRBJ1-4

CDR3: CASSKRKGGTAFSYEQYF
DNA: TGTGCCAGCAGCAAAAGGAAGGGTGGGACAGCCTTCTCCTACGAGCAGTACTTC
D: NA
V: TRBV21-1
size: NA
J: TRBJ2-7

CDR3: CASSSEQGATEAFF
DNA: TGCGCCAGCAGCTCGGAACAGGGGGCCACTGAAGCTTTCTTT
D: TRBD1
V: TRBV5-1
size: once
J: TRBJ1-1

CDR3: CASSYRDRGLGNQPQHF
DNA: TGTGCCAGCAGTTACCGAGACAGGGGGCTGGGCAATCAGCCCCAGCATTTT
D: TRBD1
V: TRBV6-2/TRBV6-3
size: NA
J: TRBJ1-5